This passage covers 32 T cell receptor beta chains from one sample sequenced in a study of control samples from healthy donors and cancer patients. Data came from immunoSEQ multiplex PCR; TCRdb stores just in-frame clones and leaves some out. Its clone listing holds under 200,000 clones. Sequencing was carried out using blood. All receptors come from a woman aged 25 to 39 in good health.

The V call is TRBV15, the J call TRBJ1-5; D uncertain. Trimming removed 1 base at V and 1 base at J, with 5 bases between. From germline, CDR1 is LNHNV and CDR2 YYDKDF (reference sequence). CDR3 size: 14 residues. The CDR3 protein is CATSRVRSNQPQHF. CDR3 coding DNA: TGTGCCACCAGCAGAGTCCGAAGCAATCAGCCCCAGCATTTT. The full variable domain, rest sourced from reference TRBV15 and TRBJ1-5, is DAMVIQNPRYQVTQFGKPVTLSCSQTLNHNVMYWYQQKSSQAPKLLFHYYDKDFNNEADTPDNFQSRRPNTSFCFLDIRSPGLGDTAMYLCATSRVRSNQPQHFGDGTRLSIL.

J is TRBJ1-4 and V is TRBV6-5, with D hard to call. V was shortened by 0 bases and J by 8 bases, with 10 bases between the two germline ends. The CDR3 sequence is 14 residues long. Germline CDR1 MNHEY, CDR2 SVGAGI. CDR3 bases: TGTGCCAGCAGTTACTCGAGAGGGAGCGAAAAACTGTTTTTT. This sequence encodes CASSYSRGSEKLFF.

CDR3 DNA: TGTGCCAGCAGTCCGGACAGACGCTCCTACGAGCAGTACTTC. It translates to CASSPDRRSYEQYF. The rearrangement uses TRBV6-5 and TRBJ2-7, with D maybe TRBD1 (6 bases). CDR3 length: 14 amino acids. CDR1 MNHEY and CDR2 SVGAGI come from the germline V gene. Trimming removed 5 bases from V and 0 bases from J, with 11 bases in between.

This chain connects TRBV5-1 to TRBJ1-1; D gene uncertain. From germline, CDR1 is SGHRS and CDR2 YFSETQ. The CDR3 has 13 residues. V shed 4 bases and J shed 8 bases, with 15 bases lying between them. The CDR3 coding sequence is TGCGCCAGCAGCCCCCCCAATAGTGTGGAAGCTTTCTTT. This codes for CASSPPNSVEAFF.

The chain combines TRBV21-1 with TRBJ1-2; TRBD1 is the table's D call and was not checked against the DNA. TRBV21-1 is a recognized pseudogene. CDR3 length: 16 residues. The DNA of the CDR3 is TGTGCCAGCAGCAAAGCCTCTTCTCCAGGGGAAGGGGGCTACACCTTC. As protein: CASSKASSPGEGGYTF.

This chain connects TRBV27 to TRBJ1-2; D unresolved. From germline, CDR1 is MNHEY and CDR2 SMNVEV (reference sequence). V was trimmed by 3 bases and J by 4 bases, leaving 12 bases between them. The CDR3 loop spans 14 amino acids. The CDR3 reads CASSFGRDTYGYTF. CDR3 nucleotides: TGTGCCAGCAGTTTCGGTAGAGACACCTATGGCTACACCTTC.

The chain couples TRBV6-2 or TRBV6-3 to TRBJ1-1; tentative D call: TRBD1 (5 bases). The CDR3 loop spans 17 amino acids. Germline assignment: CDR1 MNHEY and CDR2 SVGEGT. The V end lost 5 bases, the J end lost 0 bases, and 19 bases lay between the germline ends. CDR3 nucleotide sequence: TGTGCCAGCAGTACAAGGACATACCGCATGATGAACACTGAAGCTTTCTTT. This sequence encodes CASSTRTYRMMNTEAFF.

This chain links TRBV5-6 with TRBJ2-3; TRBD2 is a possible D gene (6 bases). Germline CDR1 and CDR2: SGHDT and YYEEEE. This CDR3 is built from 16 residues. Between the trimmed V and J ends, which lost 4 bases and 0 bases, there was a span of 15 bases. CDR3 amino acids: CASSPRRGWSTDTQYF. The CDR3 coding sequence is TGTGCCAGCAGCCCAAGGCGGGGATGGAGCACAGATACGCAGTATTTT.

With respect to this clone: Other DNA sequences from this sample encode an identical CDR3 as well. This rearrangement joins TRBV7-9 to TRBJ1-6; 9 bases are a match to TRBD1. The trim removed 5 bases at V and 3 bases at J, leaving 5 bases unmatched. CDR1 and CDR2 from the germline V gene are SEHNR and FQNEAQ (reference sequence). The CDR3 loop spans 16 amino acids. CDR3 region: CASSQGQGFYNSPLHF. The CDR3 region has the DNA TGTGCCAGCAGCCAGGGACAGGGTTTCTATAATTCACCCCTCCACTTT.

The rearrangement links TRBV6-5 to TRBJ1-1, with a tentative D call TRBD1 (6 bases). The length of the CDR3 is 13 residues. Germline CDR1 is MNHEY and CDR2 is SVGAGI. The V end lost 8 bases, the J end lost 4 bases, and 14 bases lay between the germline ends. DNA for the CDR3: TGTGCCAGCTTCTTTAGGGGGGGCACTGAAGCTTTCTTT. Translation gives CASFFRGGTEAFF.

V and J are TRBV20-1 and TRBJ2-1; no clear D. V lost 3 bases and J lost 7, with 7 bases in between. Germline V gives CDR1 DFQATT, CDR2 SNEGSKA (reference sequence). CDR3 size: 11 residues. CDR3 in DNA: TGCAGTGCTAGGGCTGGTAATGAGCAGTTCTTC. It is translated as CSARAGNEQFF.

Of note for this clone: The same CDR3 can be traced to other DNA sequences in this sample. The chain is built from TRBV12-3 or TRBV12-4 and TRBJ1-2; D unclear. With 2 bases removed from V and 0 bases from J, the gap between germline ends came to 4 bases. This CDR3 spans 13 amino acids. The CDR3 DNA reads TGTGCCAGCAGTTTAACAGCTAACTATGGCTACACCTTC. This encodes CASSLTANYGYTF.

This rearrangement joins TRBV29-1 to TRBJ2-4; TRBD1 matches 7 bases. The ends lost 3 bases at V and 1 base at J; junction bases unmatched: 12. CDR3 length equals 17 residues. CDR1 is SQVTM and CDR2 is ANQGSEA in the germline V gene. In DNA form, the CDR3 reads TGCAGCGTTGAGACAGGGAGCGGCGAGTGGGCCAAAAACATTCAGTACTTC. This gives the protein CSVETGSGEWAKNIQYF.

The rearrangement joins TRBV11-2 to TRBJ1-1; 11 bases are a match to TRBD1. The trim removed 6 bases at V and 3 bases at J, leaving 6 bases unmatched. Germline values: CDR1 SGHAT, CDR2 FQNNGV. This CDR3 has 15 amino acids. The CDR3, as DNA: TGTGCCAGCAGTAGGACAGGGGGCAGGGACACTGAAGCTTTCTTT. It specifies CASSRTGGRDTEAFF.

On this clone: The sample holds other DNA sequences that translate to the same CDR3. The rearrangement uses TRBV7-3 and TRBJ1-1, with D perhaps TRBD1 (6 bases). The CDR3 has 14 residues. The V gene lost 2 bases and the J gene lost 4 bases, with 11 bases spanning the gap. Germline assignment: CDR1 SGHTA and CDR2 FQGTGA. The CDR3 region is CASSLRGARTEAFF. The CDR3 nucleotides are TGTGCCAGCAGCTTACGGGGGGCGCGCACTGAAGCTTTCTTT.

V is TRBV28 and J is TRBJ1-5; D gene unclear. From germline, CDR1 is MDHEN and CDR2 SYDVKM. Deletions cut 10 bases from V and 4 bases from J, with 11 bases between. The CDR3 is 12 amino acids. CDR3 in DNA: TGTGCCATACGGACGGGGAATCAGCCCCAGCATTTT. It is translated as CAIRTGNQPQHF.

This chain links TRBV5-1 with TRBJ2-3; tentatively, D is TRBD1 (5 bases). The CDR3 loop spans 15 amino acids. In germline, CDR1 is SGHRS, CDR2 YFSETQ. The ends were cut back, 2 bases at V and 2 bases at J, with 12 bases in the middle. CDR3 DNA sequence: TGCGCCAGCAGCTTAAGGGGAATTAACACAGATACGCAGTATTTT. Encoded protein: CASSLRGINTDTQYF. The complete variable domain, with remaining parts taken from reference TRBV5-1 and TRBJ2-3, reads KAGVTQTPRYLIKTRGQQVTLSCSPISGHRSVSWYQQTPGQGLQFLFEYFSETQRNKGNFPGRFSGRQFSNSRSEMNVSTLELGDSALYLCASSLRGINTDTQYFGPGTRLTVL.

This sequence joins TRBV28 and TRBJ1-1; no firm D call. The CDR3 has 12 amino acids. Germline CDR1 and CDR2: MDHEN and SYDVKM. The V end lost 5 bases, the J end lost 0 bases, and 4 bases lay between the germline ends. In DNA form, the CDR3 reads TGTGCCAGCAGTGACCTGAACACTGAAGCTTTCTTT. Encoded protein: CASSDLNTEAFF.

The rearrangement links TRBV5-7 to TRBJ1-2; D is unresolved. TRBV5-7 has ORF status, its function being uncertain. The CDR3 runs 13 residues. Trimming shortened V by 0 bases and J by 7 bases, and 10 bases separated the two germline ends. This chain's CDR3 is CASSLDGVGGYTF. The CDR3 bases are TGTGCCAGCAGCTTGGATGGGGTTGGTGGCTACACCTTC.

This chain's CDR3 is CSATQNEQFF. CDR3 bases: TGCAGTGCTACTCAGAATGAGCAGTTCTTC. The chain carries TRBV20-1 and TRBJ2-1; D uncertain. This CDR3 has 10 amino acids. The germline gives CDR1 DFQATT, CDR2 SNEGSKA (reference sequence). Trimming pared 4 bases from V and 7 bases from J, leaving 5 bases between.

The DNA of the CDR3 is TGTGCCATCGGGGAGACCCAGTACCAAGAGACCCAGTACTTC. The encoded protein is CAIGETQYQETQYF. This chain connects TRBV10-3 to TRBJ2-5; maybe TRBD2 (5 bases). The CDR3 spans 14 residues. V gave up 8 bases and J gave up 0 bases, with 13 bases separating them. Germline CDR1 reads ENHRY; CDR2 reads SYGVKD.

V usage is TRBV7-3 and J usage is TRBJ2-3; D gene unclear. Trimming removed 5 bases from V and 4 bases from J, with 10 bases in between. The CDR3 length is 13 residues. Germline CDR1 SGHTA, CDR2 FQGTGA. The CDR3 DNA is TGTGCCAGCAGCCCCCGGAACGCAGATACGCAGTATTTT. Residues: CASSPRNADTQYF.

The rearrangement joins TRBV15 to TRBJ2-2; D remains unclear. Per germline, CDR1 LNHNV and CDR2 YYDKDF (reference sequence). This CDR3 region has 13 residues. V was shortened by 1 base and J by 7 bases, with 7 bases between the two germline ends. The CDR3 region is CATSRVSSGELFF. The CDR3 nucleotides read TGTGCCACCAGCAGAGTCTCAAGCGGGGAGCTGTTTTTT.

This chain uses TRBV12-3 or TRBV12-4 with TRBJ1-2, with D possibly TRBD1 on 5 matching bases. The CDR3 extends over 12 amino acids. Trimming removed 1 base at V and 7 bases at J, with 7 bases between. DNA for the CDR3: TGTGCCAGCAGTTTAGGACAGACTGGCTACACCTTC. Encoded protein: CASSLGQTGYTF.

The chain links TRBV27 to TRBJ1-5; 8 bases are a match to TRBD1. V lost 6 bases, J lost 6 bases, and 10 bases stayed unmatched. The CDR3 runs 15 residues. CDR1 and CDR2 (germline): MNHEY, SMNVEV (reference sequence). In DNA, the CDR3 is TGTGCCAGCAGCTCCGCGCAGGGGGCATTTCAGCCCCAGCATTTT. Translation gives CASSSAQGAFQPQHF.

The J gene is TRBJ1-1, the V gene TRBV7-6; D is unclear. Germline CDR1 is SGHVS and CDR2 is FNYEAQ. The CDR3 is 15 amino acids. The ends were cut back, 0 bases at V and 7 bases at J, with 15 bases in the middle. As DNA, the CDR3 is TGTGCCAGCAGCTTAGCCCCGGGTTTAGGAGATGAAGCTTTCTTT. Amino acid sequence: CASSLAPGLGDEAFF.

The J gene is TRBJ1-1, the V gene TRBV10-3; D is possibly TRBD1 (6 bases). V lost 2 bases, J lost 4 bases, and 8 bases lay in between. From germline, CDR1 is ENHRY and CDR2 SYGVKD. This CDR3 contains 13 residues. The CDR3 is CAISEKGGTEAFF. CDR3 nucleotides: TGTGCCATCAGTGAGAAGGGGGGCACTGAAGCTTTCTTT.

This rearrangement joins TRBV29-1 to TRBJ1-1; no clear D. The CDR3 extends over 10 amino acids. V lost 4 bases and J 7 bases, leaving 7 bases between the germline ends. The germline gives CDR1 SQVTM, CDR2 ANQGSEA. The CDR3 is CSVVYLEAFF. For the CDR3, the DNA is TGCAGCGTTGTGTATCTTGAAGCTTTCTTT.

The chain carries TRBV5-1 and TRBJ1-2, with TRBD1 as a possible D gene (5 bases). The germline gives CDR1 SGHRS, CDR2 YFSETQ. Trimming shortened V by 4 bases and J by 6 bases, and 16 bases separated the two germline ends. CDR3 length: 14 residues. CDR3 sequence reads: CASSPGTPKDGYTF. In DNA, the CDR3 is TGCGCCAGCAGCCCGGGGACCCCCAAAGATGGCTACACCTTC.

This sequence joins TRBV4-1 and TRBJ1-1, with TRBD1 matching over 7 bases. The V and J ends lost 5 bases and 0 bases, in that order; junction bases with no gene match: 6. Germline loops: CDR1 MGHRA, CDR2 YSYEKL. The CDR3 sequence is 15 residues long. CDR3 DNA sequence: TGCGCCAGCAGCACGCCAGGGACAGTGAACACTGAAGCTTTCTTT. Translating it yields CASSTPGTVNTEAFF.

The chain employs TRBV6-2 or TRBV6-3 and TRBJ1-2, with TRBD1 identical over 8 bases. The CDR3 contains 13 residues. Germline lookup yields CDR1 MNHEY and CDR2 SVGEGT. Losses at the gene ends were 7 bases for V and 6 bases for J; bases not matched to a gene: 7. The DNA of the CDR3 is TGTGCCAGCACCCCGGGACAGGTTCATGGCTACACCTTC. It encodes CASTPGQVHGYTF.

The rearrangement joins TRBV6-2 or TRBV6-3 to TRBJ1-5; 7 bases agree with TRBD1. The CDR3 is 17 amino acids. Per germline, CDR1 MNHEY and CDR2 SVGEGT. J was trimmed by 5 bases and V by 4 bases; bases with no gene match: 14. The CDR3 is CASSFEGRGRIHQPQHF. The CDR3 DNA reads as TGTGCCAGCAGTTTCGAGGGGAGGGGGCGAATTCATCAGCCCCAGCATTTT.